A selection of T cell receptor beta chains follows, all from one sample in a study of T cell repertoires in cytomegalovirus infection. No antigen has been assigned to these receptors. TCRdb itself ran the reads through MiXCR, one entry per CDR3 protein. The data contain around 750,000 distinct CDR3 sequences, less than 35% of them singletons. The sequences come from cultured CD8+ T cells from PBMCs, collected from culture after CMV antigen stimulation. The receptors originated from a human donor in good health (CMV status not recorded). Some clones in this sample may be carry-over from other donors' samples. Each CDR3 is given with its conserved first and last residue. A D gene is named only where the DNA matches it firmly. Clone size is shown for a subset of rows, as once, few, many or a class of expanded clone.

v_call	clone_size	d_call	j_call	cdr3_nt	cdr3_aa
TRBV29-1	-	TRBD1	TRBJ1-2	TGCAGCGTTGCCGAAAACGGACAGGGCATATATGGCTACACCTTC	CSVAENGQGIYGYTF
TRBV5-1	-	TRBD1	TRBJ2-2	TGCGCCAGCAGCTTGGATCCTTTCGGACAGGGGGCAACCGGGGAGCTGTTTTTT	CASSLDPFGQGATGELFF
TRBV27	few	-	TRBJ2-6	TGTGCCAGCAGCTATGACGGCCACTCTGGGGCCAACGTCCTGACTTTC	CASSYDGHSGANVLTF
TRBV27	once	TRBD1	TRBJ1-1	TGTGCCAGCAGTTCGATTTGGGGACAGTTCACTGAAGCTTTCTTT	CASSSIWGQFTEAFF
TRBV11-3	few	-	TRBJ2-2	TGTGCCAGCAGCCCCCGGAAGGGCCCGAACACCGGGGAGCTGTTTTTT	CASSPRKGPNTGELFF
TRBV10-3	-	TRBD1	TRBJ2-1	TGTGCCATCGGGGACAGGGGGCTTGATGAGCAGTTCTTC	CAIGDRGLDEQFF
TRBV4-3	-	-	TRBJ2-2	TGCGCCAGCAGCCAAGATCCCGTTGACAGCTATGGCCCCAACACCGGGGAGCTGTTTTTT	CASSQDPVDSYGPNTGELFF
TRBV29-1	-	TRBD1	TRBJ1-2	TGCAGCGCTGAGGGGACAGGGGGTTACTTTAACTATGGCTACACCTTC	CSAEGTGGYFNYGYTF
TRBV27	few	-	TRBJ1-6	TGTGCCAGCAGTTTAGACCTGGAGAGGAACTCACCCCTCCACTTT	CASSLDLERNSPLHF
TRBV4-3	-	-	TRBJ1-6	TGCGCCAGCAGCCAAGTTCGTACACCAAATTCACCCCTCCACTTT	CASSQVRTPNSPLHF
TRBV5-8	few	TRBD1	TRBJ1-1	TGTGCCAGCAGCTTGGGGGACAGGGCTTTCATATTGGACACTGAAGCTTTCTTT	CASSLGDRAFILDTEAFF
TRBV6-2/TRBV6-3	-	TRBD2	TRBJ2-1	TGTGCCAGCACTGACCTAGCGGGGGGGGAAAATGAGCAGTTCTTC	CASTDLAGGENEQFF
TRBV20-1	-	-	TRBJ1-2	TGCAGTGCTAGACAGGGGAATGGCTACACCTTC	CSARQGNGYTF
TRBV6-2/TRBV6-3	-	TRBD1	TRBJ2-7	TGTGCCAGCAGCCTACCCCTGGAATTAGGGGGCTCTAGCTACGAGCAGTACTTC	CASSLPLELGGSSYEQYF
TRBV9	-	-	TRBJ2-5	TGTGCCAGCAGCGGGGGTCACTTCCAAGAGACCCAGTACTTC	CASSGGHFQETQYF
TRBV11-2	few	-	TRBJ2-5	TGTGCCAGCAGGGGACCGGAAGAGACCCAGTACTTC	CASRGPEETQYF
TRBV3-1	-	TRBD1	TRBJ2-1	TGTGCCAGCAGCCAAGAGGGGACAGGATACAATGAGCAGTTCTTC	CASSQEGTGYNEQFF
TRBV7-2	-	TRBD1	TRBJ1-2	TGTGCCAGCAGCTTGACAGGGCAAGTCCCCTACACCTTC	CASSLTGQVPYTF
TRBV10-3	-	TRBD1	TRBJ1-3	TGTGCCATCAGCCGGGACAGGGGGTCTGGAAACACCATATATTTT	CAISRDRGSGNTIYF
TRBV12-5	-	-	TRBJ1-2	TGTGCTAGTGGTTTGGAAACGACAGACCGAGGATATGGCTACACCTTC	CASGLETTDRGYGYTF
TRBV2	few	TRBD2	TRBJ2-3	TGTGCCAGCAGTGCCCCTTATATGTTAGCGGGGGACCGCACAGATACGCAGTATTTT	CASSAPYMLAGDRTDTQYF
TRBV11-3	few	TRBD2	TRBJ2-1	TGTGCCAGCAGCTCGACTAGCGGGGAGTCCTACAATGAGCAGTTCTTC	CASSSTSGESYNEQFF
TRBV19	few	TRBD1	TRBJ2-1	TGTGCCAGTAGCACCCGGGGACAGGGTGGAAAGAATGAGCAGTTCTTC	CASSTRGQGGKNEQFF
TRBV28	-	-	TRBJ2-3	TGTGCCAGCAGTTCCGCGGTGGTAGCGGAGTTCACAGATACGCAGTATTTT	CASSSAVVAEFTDTQYF
TRBV12-3/TRBV12-4	-	-	TRBJ1-1	TGTGCCAGCAGTTTGTCTACGGGATGGAACACTGAAGCTTTCTTT	CASSLSTGWNTEAFF
TRBV25-1	few	-	TRBJ2-3	TGTGCCAGCAGTGAGGTGGGGCTTGTCACAGATACGCAGTATTTT	CASSEVGLVTDTQYF
TRBV3-1	-	-	TRBJ2-5	TGTGCCAGCAGCCAAGAGAGAGACATGGGCCGGGCCCAGTACTTC	CASSQERDMGRAQYF
TRBV20-1	-	-	TRBJ1-1	TGCAGTGCTAGAGTAGGACTGGGTACTGAAGCTTTCTTT	CSARVGLGTEAFF
TRBV7-7	few	-	TRBJ2-2	TGTGCTAGCAGCAGACCCGGCGGGGAGCTGTTTTTT	CASSRPGGELFF
TRBV12-3/TRBV12-4	-	-	TRBJ1-2	TGTGCCAGCACCTTGGGCAGGGGATATGGCTACACCTTC	CASTLGRGYGYTF
TRBV6-2/TRBV6-3	-	-	TRBJ2-3	TGTGCCAGCACCCCTTACTTGGGGGGCACAGATACGCAGTATTTT	CASTPYLGGTDTQYF
TRBV19	-	-	TRBJ2-3	TGTGCCAGTAGTATGGGGTGGGAGTCTAGCACAGATACGCAGTATTTT	CASSMGWESSTDTQYF
TRBV12-3/TRBV12-4	-	-	TRBJ2-1	TGTGCCAGCACCTTGGGAGGCAACAATGAGCAGTTCTTC	CASTLGGNNEQFF
TRBV7-2	-	TRBD1	TRBJ1-1	TGTGCCAGCAGCTACGACACAGGGGGGATGAACACTGAAGCTTTCTTT	CASSYDTGGMNTEAFF
TRBV14	-	TRBD1	TRBJ1-1	TGTGCCAGCAGCCGTCCCGGGACAGATATGAACACTGAAGCTTTCTTT	CASSRPGTDMNTEAFF
TRBV7-9	-	-	TRBJ2-5	TGTGCCAGTGTTTCAGCAGGGACCCAGTACTTC	CASVSAGTQYF
TRBV4-1	-	-	TRBJ1-5	TGCGCCAGCAGCCAACACAGGTCTAATCAGCCCCAGCATTTT	CASSQHRSNQPQHF
TRBV27	-	-	TRBJ2-7	TGTGCCAGCAGTTCCGCAGGGCCCTACGAGCAGCACTTC	CASSSAGPYEQHF
TRBV19	-	-	TRBJ2-2	TGTGCCAGTAGTACCCTAACTCAGAACACCGGGGAGCTGTTTTTT	CASSTLTQNTGELFF
TRBV28	few	-	TRBJ1-2	TGTGCCAGCAGTTCCCCTAGTAACTATGGCTACACCTTC	CASSSPSNYGYTF
TRBV7-6	-	-	TRBJ2-7	TGTGCCAGCAGCCTGGGCACTAGAGAAAGCGAGCAGTACTTC	CASSLGTRESEQYF
TRBV11-2	many	TRBD1	TRBJ2-1	TGTGCCAGCAGCACAGGACAGGGCTCTTTCGATGAGCAGTTCTTC	CASSTGQGSFDEQFF
TRBV19	-	-	TRBJ2-1	TGTGCCAGTTTTGGGGACCCCTACAATGAGCAGTTCTTC	CASFGDPYNEQFF
TRBV20-1	-	-	TRBJ2-3	TGCAGTGCCACCCGGGCAGTTAGTAGCACAGATACGCAGTATTTT	CSATRAVSSTDTQYF
TRBV12-3/TRBV12-4	few	-	TRBJ2-3	TGTGCCAGCAGCCCCACGGGGGGCGGCACAGATACGCAGTATTTT	CASSPTGGGTDTQYF
TRBV27	-	-	TRBJ1-5	TGTGCCAGCAGTTATACGCCCAATCAGCCCCAGCATTTT	CASSYTPNQPQHF
TRBV27	-	-	TRBJ2-5	TGTGCCAGCAGTTTATCGGGCAGAAGGGAGACCCAGTACTTC	CASSLSGRRETQYF
TRBV13	-	-	TRBJ1-2	TGTGCCAGCAGCCTGTCTGACCGGGACCCGGAGGGCGGCTACACCTTC	CASSLSDRDPEGGYTF
TRBV6-2/TRBV6-3	-	-	TRBJ2-5	TGTGCCAGCAGTAATCATGCGGGAGAGACCCAGTACTTC	CASSNHAGETQYF
TRBV7-4	-	TRBD1	TRBJ1-2	TGTGCCAGCAGCACAGGGGAAGTAGGCTACACCTTC	CASSTGEVGYTF
TRBV7-8	-	TRBD1	TRBJ2-1	TGTGCCAGCAGCGACGGGACAGGGGAACTTGAGCAGTTCTTC	CASSDGTGELEQFF
TRBV7-8	many	-	TRBJ2-1	TGTGCCAGCAGCTTAGTGTTCCTCCCGGAGAATGAGCAGTTCTTC	CASSLVFLPENEQFF
TRBV7-9	-	-	TRBJ1-5	TGTGCCAGCAGCTTAGTGCCGGCAGGGCGGGGCAATCAGCCCCAGCATTTT	CASSLVPAGRGNQPQHF
TRBV6-5	few	-	TRBJ1-1	TGTGCCAGCAGTTACTCGATCGGGGGAAGAAAGAACACTGAAGCTTTCTTT	CASSYSIGGRKNTEAFF
TRBV27	few	-	TRBJ2-2	TGTGCCAGCAGTTTACCCGCGGCCGGGGAGCTGTTTTTT	CASSLPAAGELFF
TRBV4-3	few	TRBD2	TRBJ2-3	TGCGCCAGCAGCCAACCGACTAGCGGGGGGGACACAGATACGCAGTATTTT	CASSQPTSGGDTDTQYF
TRBV7-9	few	TRBD1	TRBJ2-7	TGTGCCAGCAGCGGGCGGGACAGGGAGGAAAAGCAGTACTTC	CASSGRDREEKQYF
TRBV5-6	few	-	TRBJ2-1	TGTGCCAGCAGCTCCCCGGGACCAAGGCTCTCCTACAATGAGCAGTTCTTC	CASSSPGPRLSYNEQFF